The 5 T cell receptor beta chains below all came from one sample that was sequenced in a study of blood T cell repertoires in COVID-19. Here immunoSEQ multiplex PCR was the method, and the copy in TCRdb shows in-frame clones only, minus some. The sample records some 300,000 clones, approximately 89% being singletons. Sequenced material: peripheral blood. Receptors originate from a woman in her 30s with COVID-19, enrolled during active disease.

This clone showed up just once. The chain joins TRBV5-4 to TRBJ2-3, with 7 bases identical to TRBD2. The CDR3 is 14 residues long. CDR1 is SGHNT, CDR2 YYREEE, per germline (reference sequence). V lost 4 bases, J lost 6 bases, and 8 bases stayed unmatched. The CDR3 DNA sequence: TGTGCCAGCAGCCGCTGGAAGCGGGGTGATACGCAGTATTTT. This encodes CASSRWKRGDTQYF.

The chain joins TRBV19 to TRBJ1-1; 8 positions match TRBD1. With 7 bases clipped from V and 3 bases from J, the junction kept 10 bases outside the gene matches. This CDR3 has 15 residues. Germline CDR1 is LNHDA and CDR2 is SQIVND (reference sequence). The CDR3 DNA follows: TGTGCCAGTACCCTAATCCCGGACAGGGACACTGAAGCTTTCTTT. Translation gives CASTLIPDRDTEAFF.

This clone was seen once. The rearrangement uses TRBV6-5 and TRBJ1-1, with TRBD1 identical over 8 bases. This CDR3 has 15 amino acids. The germline V gene encodes CDR1 MNHEY and CDR2 SVGAGI. The V and J ends lost 6 bases and 6 bases, in that order; junction bases with no gene match: 12. The CDR3 protein is CASRNPATGGAEAFF. DNA for the CDR3: TGTGCCAGCAGGAACCCAGCCACAGGGGGGGCTGAAGCTTTCTTT.

The chain uses TRBV7-2 and TRBJ1-1; D gene uncertain. In germline, CDR1 is SGHTA, CDR2 FQGNSA. Between the trimmed V and J ends, which lost 5 bases and 1 base, there was a span of 2 bases. The length of the CDR3 is 11 residues. The CDR3 spells CASSRNTEAFF. Written as DNA, the CDR3 is TGTGCCAGCAGCCGGAACACTGAAGCTTTCTTT.

This clone was seen only a few times. The chain links TRBV5-8 to TRBJ1-5, with 10 bases that match TRBD1. CDR3 length: 15 residues. Germline V lookup: CDR1 SGHTS, CDR2 YDEGEE. Trimming cost V 4 bases and J 6 bases; bases outside gene matches: 7. The CDR3 sequence is CASSLGQGSTQPQHF. DNA of the CDR3: TGTGCCAGCAGCCTGGGACAGGGGTCCACTCAGCCCCAGCATTTT.